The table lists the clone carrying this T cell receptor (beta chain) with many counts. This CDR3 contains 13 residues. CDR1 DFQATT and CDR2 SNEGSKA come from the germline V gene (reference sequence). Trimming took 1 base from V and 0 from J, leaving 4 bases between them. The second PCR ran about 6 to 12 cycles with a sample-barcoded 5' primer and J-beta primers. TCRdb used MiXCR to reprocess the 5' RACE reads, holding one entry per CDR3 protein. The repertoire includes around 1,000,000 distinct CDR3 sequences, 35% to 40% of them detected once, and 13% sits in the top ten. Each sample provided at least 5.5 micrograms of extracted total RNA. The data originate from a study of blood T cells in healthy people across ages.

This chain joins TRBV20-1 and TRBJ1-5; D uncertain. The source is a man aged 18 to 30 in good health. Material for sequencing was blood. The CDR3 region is CSARGISNQPQHF. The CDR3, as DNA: TGCAGTGCTAGAGGTATTAGCAATCAGCCCCAGCATTTT.